This TCR beta chain was sequenced for a study of blood T cell repertoires in COVID-19. Overall study: The samples span acute and convalescent COVID-19 from the United States, Italy and Spain. T cells, B-cell-depleted T cells, or PBMCs provided the cDNA or gDNA that served as material.

CDR1 is SGHDN, CDR2 FVKESK, per germline. V trimming: 0 bases; J trimming: 5 bases; junction bases outside the gene matches: 8. The CDR3 is 16 residues long. Original processing methods: Reference gene primer amplification in the assay estimated nucleated cell counts. TCRdb keeps only in-frame clones here, not all; method: immunoSEQ multiplex PCR. Clone size and the V and J calls come from that table; the DNA yielded D and trimming. The table records 250,000 to 300,000 clones, around 82% of them present only once. The chain employs TRBV14 and TRBJ2-7; 9 positions match TRBD1. The source material was peripheral blood. The receptor's source is a woman aged 18 to 35 with acute or convalescent COVID-19. The CDR3 is CASSQDRGTGHDEQYF. Here the CDR3 DNA reads TGTGCCAGCAGCCAAGATCGTGGGACAGGGCACGACGAGCAGTACTTC.